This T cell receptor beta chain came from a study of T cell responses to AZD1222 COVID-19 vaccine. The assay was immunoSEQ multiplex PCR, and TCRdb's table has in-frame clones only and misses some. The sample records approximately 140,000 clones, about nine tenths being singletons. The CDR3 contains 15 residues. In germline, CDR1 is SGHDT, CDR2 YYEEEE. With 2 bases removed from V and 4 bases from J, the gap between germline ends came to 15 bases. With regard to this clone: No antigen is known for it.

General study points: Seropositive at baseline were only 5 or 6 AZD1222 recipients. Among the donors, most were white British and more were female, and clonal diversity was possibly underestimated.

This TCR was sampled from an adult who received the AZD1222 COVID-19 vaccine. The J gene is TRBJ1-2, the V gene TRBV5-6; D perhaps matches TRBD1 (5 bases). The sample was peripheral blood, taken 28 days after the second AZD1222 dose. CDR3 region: CASSFRDRLGYGYTF. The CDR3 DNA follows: TGTGCCAGCAGCTTCCGGGACCGGTTGGGCTATGGCTACACCTTC.